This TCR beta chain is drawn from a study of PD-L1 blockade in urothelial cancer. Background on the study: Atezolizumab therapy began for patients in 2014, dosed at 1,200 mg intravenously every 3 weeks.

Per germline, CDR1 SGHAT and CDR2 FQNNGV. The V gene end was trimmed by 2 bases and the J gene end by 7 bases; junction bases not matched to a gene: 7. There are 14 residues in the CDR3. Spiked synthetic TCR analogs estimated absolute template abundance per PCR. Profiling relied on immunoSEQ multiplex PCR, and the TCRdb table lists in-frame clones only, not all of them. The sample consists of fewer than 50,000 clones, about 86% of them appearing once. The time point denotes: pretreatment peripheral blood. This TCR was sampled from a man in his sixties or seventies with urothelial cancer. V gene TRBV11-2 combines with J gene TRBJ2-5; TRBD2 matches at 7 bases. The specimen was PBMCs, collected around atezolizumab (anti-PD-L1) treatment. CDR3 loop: CASSLLSGGGTQYF. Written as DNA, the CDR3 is TGTGCCAGCAGCTTATTATCTGGCGGGGGGACCCAGTACTTC. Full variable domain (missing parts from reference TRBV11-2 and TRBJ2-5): EAGVAQSPRYKIIEKRQSVAFWCNPISGHATLYWYQQILGQGPKLLIQFQNNGVVDDSQLPKDRFSAERLKGVDSTLKIQPAKLEDSAVYLCASSLLSGGGTQYFGPGTRLLVL.